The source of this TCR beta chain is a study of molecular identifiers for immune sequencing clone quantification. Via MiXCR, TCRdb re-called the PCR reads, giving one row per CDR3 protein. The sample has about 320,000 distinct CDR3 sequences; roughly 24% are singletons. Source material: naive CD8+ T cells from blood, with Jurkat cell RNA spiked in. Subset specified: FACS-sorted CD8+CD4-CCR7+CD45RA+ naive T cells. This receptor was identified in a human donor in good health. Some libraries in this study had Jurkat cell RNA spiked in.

The CDR3 DNA follows: TGTGCCAGCAGCTTAACTTCTCTCGCCGAGCAGTACTTC. Translation: CASSLTSLAEQYF. The chain carries TRBV7-6 and TRBJ2-7; D gene ambiguous. The germline gives CDR1 SGHVS, CDR2 FNYEAQ. V was trimmed by 2 bases and J by 6 bases, leaving 11 bases between them. This CDR3 is 13 amino acids long.